This entry describes one T cell receptor beta chain. Its antigen is unknown. Trimming removed 5 bases at V and 7 bases at J, with 14 bases between. From germline, CDR1 is MDHEN and CDR2 SYDVKM. The CDR3 consists of 13 residues. Samples left unsorted employed roughly 90 million PBMCs for genomic DNA. Using immunoSEQ multiplex PCR, the repertoire was profiled, and TCRdb retains in-frame clones only, with some absent. The sample lists fewer than 600,000 clones; approximately 79% were seen once. This sample stems from a study of shared clonotypes between healthy human individuals. Study conclusions and caveats: In having few donors, the study represented limited genetic and exposure-history diversity. Apart from blood, nothing was sampled; tissue repertoires likely differ.

The chain links TRBV28 to TRBJ1-2; a weak D match, TRBD1 (5 bases). The source material was PBMCs. This clonotype was obtained from a woman aged 40 to 49 in good health. Some clones in this sample may be carry-over from other donors' samples. CDR3 amino acids: CASSVAGTFGYTF. CDR3 DNA: TGTGCCAGCAGTGTGGCAGGGACGTTTGGCTACACCTTC.